This record looks at one T cell receptor beta chain sequence and its context. Antigen specificity is unknown. This sample was included in a study of T cell repertoires in cytomegalovirus infection. Study-wide background: Recently described HLA-C-restricted plus well-studied HLA-B-restricted CMV epitopes were used. Signatures in public TCR beta sequences pointed to both CMV infection and matching HLA type.

TCRdb analysed the reads with MiXCR anew, one entry per CDR3 protein. This sample has about 920,000 distinct CDR3 sequences, with less than 35% found just once. Germline V gene data show CDR1 as MNHEY and CDR2 as SVGEGT. The length of the CDR3 is 16 residues. Trimming cost V 5 bases and J 1 base, with 15 bases left between them. The clonotype comes from a human donor in good health (CMV status not recorded). Some clones in this sample may be carry-over from other donors' samples. The source material was cultured CD8+ T cells from PBMCs, sampled from culture after CMV antigen stimulation. The chain links TRBV6-2 or TRBV6-3 to TRBJ2-1; no clear D gene. The CDR3 protein is CASSTEILRSYNEQFF. CDR3 in DNA: TGTGCCAGCAGTACCGAAATACTTCGTTCCTACAATGAGCAGTTCTTC.